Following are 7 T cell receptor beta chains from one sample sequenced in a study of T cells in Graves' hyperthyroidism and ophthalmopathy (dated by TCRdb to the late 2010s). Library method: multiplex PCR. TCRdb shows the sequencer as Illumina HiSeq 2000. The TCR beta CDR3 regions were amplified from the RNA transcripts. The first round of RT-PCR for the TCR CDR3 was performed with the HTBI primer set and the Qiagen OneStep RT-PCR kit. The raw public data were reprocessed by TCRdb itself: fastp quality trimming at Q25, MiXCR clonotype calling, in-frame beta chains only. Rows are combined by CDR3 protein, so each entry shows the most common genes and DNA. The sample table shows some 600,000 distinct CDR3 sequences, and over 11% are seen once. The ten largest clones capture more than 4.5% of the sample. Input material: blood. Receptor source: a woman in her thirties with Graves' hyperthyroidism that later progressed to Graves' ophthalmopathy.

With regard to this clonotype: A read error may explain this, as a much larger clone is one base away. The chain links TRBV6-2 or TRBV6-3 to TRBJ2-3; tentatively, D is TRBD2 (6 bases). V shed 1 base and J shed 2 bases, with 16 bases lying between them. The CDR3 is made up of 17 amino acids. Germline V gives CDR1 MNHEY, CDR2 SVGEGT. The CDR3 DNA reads TGTGCCAGCAGTTACTGCGGAGGGCTTCTTTTCACAGATACGCAGTATTTT. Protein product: CASSYCGGLLFTDTQYF.

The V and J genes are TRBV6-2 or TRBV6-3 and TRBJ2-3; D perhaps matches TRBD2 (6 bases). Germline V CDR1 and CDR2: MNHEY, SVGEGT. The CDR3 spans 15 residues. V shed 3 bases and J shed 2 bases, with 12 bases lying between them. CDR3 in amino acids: CASSYQAGLTDTQYF. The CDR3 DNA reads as TGTGCCAGCAGTTATCAAGCGGGTCTCACAGATACGCAGTATTTT.

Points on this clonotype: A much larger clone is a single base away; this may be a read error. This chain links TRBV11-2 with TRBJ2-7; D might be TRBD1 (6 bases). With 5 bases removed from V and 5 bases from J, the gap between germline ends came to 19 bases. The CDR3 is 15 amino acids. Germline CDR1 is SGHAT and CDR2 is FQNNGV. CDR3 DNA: TGTGCCAGCAGCATGACCGACAGGCAAGTAAACGAGCAGTACTTC. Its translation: CASSMTDRQVNEQYF.

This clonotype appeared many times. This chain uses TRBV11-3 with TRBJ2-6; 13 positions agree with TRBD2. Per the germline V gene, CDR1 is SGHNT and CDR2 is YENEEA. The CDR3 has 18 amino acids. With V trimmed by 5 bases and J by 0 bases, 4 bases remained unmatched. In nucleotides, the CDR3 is TGTGCCAGCAGCCCGAGGACTAGCGGGAGCTCTGGGGCCAACGTCCTGACTTTC. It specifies CASSPRTSGSSGANVLTF.

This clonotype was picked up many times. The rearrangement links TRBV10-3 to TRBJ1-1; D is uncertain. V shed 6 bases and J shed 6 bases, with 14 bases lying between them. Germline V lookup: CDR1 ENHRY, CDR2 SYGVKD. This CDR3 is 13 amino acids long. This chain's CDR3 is CAIRWEERAEAFF. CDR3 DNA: TGTGCCATCAGATGGGAGGAAAGGGCTGAAGCTTTCTTT.

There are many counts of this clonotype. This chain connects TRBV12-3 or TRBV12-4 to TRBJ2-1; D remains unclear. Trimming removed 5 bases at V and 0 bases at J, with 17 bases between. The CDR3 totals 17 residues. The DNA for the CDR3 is TGTGCCAGCAGTCAAGAGCTGGGGTTTACCTCCTACAATGAGCAGTTCTTC. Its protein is CASSQELGFTSYNEQFF.

The CDR3 protein is CSARVAGVNNEQFF. DNA of the CDR3: TGCAGTGCTAGAGTAGCGGGAGTCAATAATGAGCAGTTCTTC. The chain joins TRBV20-1 to TRBJ2-1; 9 bases map to TRBD2. CDR1 is DFQATT, CDR2 SNEGSKA, per germline (reference sequence). CDR3 length: 14 amino acids. The J segment lost 7 bases and the V segment lost 1 base, leaving 5 bases of the junction unmatched.